A selection of T cell receptor beta chains follows, all from one sample in a study of blood T cell repertoires in COVID-19. Only in-frame clones appear in the TCRdb table, and some are missing; sequencing was by immunoSEQ multiplex PCR. The sample contains about 200,000 clones, approximately 86% of which appear only once. The sample taken for sequencing was PBMCs or T cells enriched from blood (not recorded which). The source is a woman between 40 and 55 years old with acute COVID-19. Each CDR3 is given with its conserved first and last residue. The D gene is left open where the match is weak. Clone size appears in some rows only: once, few, many, or a class for an expanded clone.

V,D,J,size,DNA,CDR3
TRBV7-9,TRBD2,TRBJ2-5,-,TGTGCCAGCAGCGCAAGGACTAGCGGGGAGACCCAGTACTTC,CASSARTSGETQYF
TRBV7-3,TRBD2,TRBJ2-7,once,TGTGCCAGCAGCTTAAGGGGAGGGGAGCAGTACTTC,CASSLRGGEQYF
TRBV11-2,-,TRBJ2-5,-,TGTGCCAGCAGCCCGCGCCTAGCGGAGACCCAGTACTTC,CASSPRLAETQYF
TRBV10-3,-,TRBJ2-7,once,TGTGCCATCAGTGACGTCCGGACAAGCAACGAGCAGTACTTC,CAISDVRTSNEQYF
TRBV3-1/TRBV3-2,TRBD2,TRBJ2-5,-,TGTGCCAGCAGCCGCACAATAGGGCTAGCGGGAGGCAGGGAGACCCAGTACTTC,CASSRTIGLAGGRETQYF
TRBV10-3,TRBD2,TRBJ2-4,-,TGTGCCACCTGGGATAGCGGGAGAAAAAACATTCAGTACTTC,CATWDSGRKNIQYF
TRBV7-3,-,TRBJ1-2,-,TGTGCCAGCAGCTCGAACAGGGCCTATGGCTACACCTTC,CASSSNRAYGYTF
TRBV2,TRBD1,TRBJ1-1,-,TGTGCCAGCCGGGACAGGGGAGGGTACACTGAAGCTTTCTTT,CASRDRGGYTEAFF
TRBV3-1/TRBV3-2,TRBD1,TRBJ2-7,-,TGTGCCAGCAGCCAAGCTCCGGGACAGGGCGACGAGCAGTACTTC,CASSQAPGQGDEQYF
TRBV28,TRBD1,TRBJ2-1,-,TGTGCCAGCAGCGCCGGGACAGGGGAATACAATGAGCAGTTCTTC,CASSAGTGEYNEQFF
TRBV28,TRBD1,TRBJ1-2,-,TGTGCCAGCAGGCCCTTGACAGGGGGCTCTGGCTACACCTTC,CASRPLTGGSGYTF
TRBV3-1/TRBV3-2,-,TRBJ2-4,-,TGTGCCAGCAGCCACCTGACTAGTTCTCAGTACTTC,CASSHLTSSQYF
TRBV7-2,TRBD2,TRBJ2-2,-,TGTGCCAGTAGACCGGGACTAGCGGTGAACACCGGGGAGCTGTTTTTT,CASRPGLAVNTGELFF
TRBV5-1,TRBD2,TRBJ2-7,-,TGCGCCAGCAGCTTGGGAACGACTAGCGGGGGACTAACCTACGAGCAGTACTTC,CASSLGTTSGGLTYEQYF
TRBV3-1/TRBV3-2,TRBD1,TRBJ1-5,-,TGTGCCAGCAAGGACAGGTATAGCAATCAGCCCCAGCATTTT,CASKDRYSNQPQHF
TRBV11-2,TRBD2,TRBJ2-5,-,TGTGCCAGCAGCTTAGATCTGTCCAGCGGGAAAAAGACCCAGTACTTC,CASSLDLSSGKKTQYF
TRBV28,TRBD2,TRBJ2-7,-,TGTGCCAGCAGTTCCCCTGGGGGGGCCTTAGCGGGAGGGCCTGGCGAGCAGTACTTC,CASSSPGGALAGGPGEQYF
TRBV13,TRBD1,TRBJ1-1,-,TGTGCCAGCAGGCAAGGTGTTTGGGACAGGGCGGGCACTGAAGCTTTCTTT,CASRQGVWDRAGTEAFF
TRBV28,-,TRBJ1-2,-,TGTGCCAGCAGTTCCGACAGCTTCTATGGCTACACCTTC,CASSSDSFYGYTF
TRBV10-1,-,TRBJ2-5,-,TGCGCCAGCAGTGAAGGACAGCAAGAGACCCAGTACTTC,CASSEGQQETQYF
TRBV19,TRBD1,TRBJ1-4,-,TGTGCCAGTAGTAGGGGACAGACCACAACTAATGAAAAACTGTTTTTT,CASSRGQTTTNEKLFF
TRBV6-6,-,TRBJ1-1,-,TGTGCCAGCAGTTACTCCCTAGGGAGGGCAGGCACTGAAGCTTTCTTT,CASSYSLGRAGTEAFF
TRBV28,TRBD1,TRBJ2-5,-,TGTGCCAGCAGTTCGGGACAGCAAGAGACCCAGTACTTC,CASSSGQQETQYF
TRBV3-1/TRBV3-2,TRBD2,TRBJ2-7,-,TGTGCCAGCAGCCAAGGCCCCGCTAGCGGCTACGAGCAGTACTTC,CASSQGPASGYEQYF
TRBV29-1,-,TRBJ1-2,-,TGCAGCGTTGGCAGCGACTATGGCTACACCTTC,CSVGSDYGYTF
TRBV5-1,-,TRBJ2-7,-,TGCGCCAGCAGCTTGGAGTGGGGACTTATCTACTACGAGCAGTACTTC,CASSLEWGLIYYEQYF
TRBV27,-,TRBJ2-3,-,TGTGCCAGCAGTTTAGGGCATACGCAGTATTTT,CASSLGHTQYF
TRBV19,TRBD1,TRBJ2-6,-,TGTGCCAGTAGTAAGACAGGGGTTTCCCCTGGGGCCAACGTCCTGACTTTC,CASSKTGVSPGANVLTF
TRBV19,TRBD2,TRBJ2-1,-,TGTGCCAGCTCCCAGCGGGAGGGCCTTAGAAATGAGCAGTTCTTC,CASSQREGLRNEQFF
TRBV19,-,TRBJ1-6,-,TGTGCCAGTAGTATAACCGGCCAGGGTAATTCACCCCTCCACTTT,CASSITGQGNSPLHF
TRBV20-1,TRBD1,TRBJ1-5,-,TGCAGTGCTAGTAGAGGGGGCGGCAATCAGCCCCAGCATTTT,CSASRGGGNQPQHF
TRBV5-1,TRBD2,TRBJ2-1,few,TGCGCCAGCGATCCAACAGGGACTAGCGGGACCCCCTACAATGAGCAGTTCTTC,CASDPTGTSGTPYNEQFF
TRBV3-1/TRBV3-2,TRBD1,TRBJ2-7,-,TGTGCCAGCAGCCAACCGGGACAGGGGGAAAGAGGGCAGTACTTC,CASSQPGQGERGQYF
TRBV4-2,TRBD2,TRBJ2-7,-,TGTGCCAGCAGCCAAGAGAGAGCGGGAGTTTCCGAGCAGTACTTC,CASSQERAGVSEQYF
TRBV27,TRBD2,TRBJ2-1,-,TGTGCCAGCAGTTTCATTGGCGGGAGTAATGAGCAGTTCTTC,CASSFIGGSNEQFF
TRBV18,-,TRBJ1-3,once,TGTGCCAGCTCACCACCTCCCAGCTCTGGAAACACCATATATTTT,CASSPPPSSGNTIYF
TRBV15,TRBD2,TRBJ2-3,few,TGTGCCACCAGCATGGGAGGGCCGGTGAGCACAGATACGCAGTATTTT,CATSMGGPVSTDTQYF
TRBV3-1/TRBV3-2,TRBD1,TRBJ2-2,-,TGTGCCAGCAGCCAGACAGGGGGCACATCTACCGGGGAGCTGTTTTTT,CASSQTGGTSTGELFF
TRBV27,TRBD1,TRBJ2-5,-,TGTGCCAGCAGTTTATTTGGGACAGGGGGCAGCAAGACCCAGTACTTC,CASSLFGTGGSKTQYF
TRBV3-1/TRBV3-2,TRBD1,TRBJ1-3,-,TGTGCCAGCAGCCAGGGAGGGACAGGAGCGGTCTCCGGAAACACCATATATTTT,CASSQGGTGAVSGNTIYF
TRBV7-7,TRBD2,TRBJ2-5,-,TGTGCCAGCAGCTTAGGCAACCGGGAGGGGGAGACCCAGTACTTC,CASSLGNREGETQYF
TRBV27,-,TRBJ2-3,-,TGTGCCAGCAGTTTATCCAGGCTCCACAGCACAGATACGCAGTATTTT,CASSLSRLHSTDTQYF
TRBV11-2,-,TRBJ1-1,-,TGTGCCAGCAGTCTTTCGGGGGGGAGAGGAACTGAAGCTTTCTTT,CASSLSGGRGTEAFF
TRBV6-5,TRBD1,TRBJ1-2,-,TGTGCCAGCAGAGCCCAGGGGGCGCGAAGCTACACCTTC,CASRAQGARSYTF
TRBV9,TRBD2,TRBJ2-3,-,TGTGCCAGCAGCGCGAGCGGGAGGGCCGTGGATACGCAGTATTTT,CASSASGRAVDTQYF
TRBV5-1,TRBD1,TRBJ2-5,-,TGCGCCAGCAGCTTGGACAGGGGGAAGACGTTTGAGACCCAGTACTTC,CASSLDRGKTFETQYF
TRBV18,TRBD1,TRBJ2-4,-,TGTGCCAGCTCACTTCCGACAGGGACCAAAAACATTCAGTACTTC,CASSLPTGTKNIQYF